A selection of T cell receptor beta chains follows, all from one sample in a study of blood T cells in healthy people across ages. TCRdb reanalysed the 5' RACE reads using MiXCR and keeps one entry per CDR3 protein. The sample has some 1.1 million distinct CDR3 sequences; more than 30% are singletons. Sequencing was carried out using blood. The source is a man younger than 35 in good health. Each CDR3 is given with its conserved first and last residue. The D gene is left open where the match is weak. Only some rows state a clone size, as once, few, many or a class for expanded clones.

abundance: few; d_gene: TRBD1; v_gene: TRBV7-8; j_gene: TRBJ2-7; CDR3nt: TGTGCCAGCAAGTTTGGGACAGGGGGCCGCGAGCAGTACTTC; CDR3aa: CASKFGTGGREQYF
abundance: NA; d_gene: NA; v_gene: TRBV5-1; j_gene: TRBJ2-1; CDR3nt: TGCGCCAGCAGCTTGAGAGCCGAAGTAAATGAGCAGTTCTTC; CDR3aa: CASSLRAEVNEQFF
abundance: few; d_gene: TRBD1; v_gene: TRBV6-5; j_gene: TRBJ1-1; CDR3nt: TGTGCCAGCAAACGGACAGGGGATGGGTACACTGAAGCTTTCTTT; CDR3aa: CASKRTGDGYTEAFF
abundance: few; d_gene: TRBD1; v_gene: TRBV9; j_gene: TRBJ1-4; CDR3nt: TGTGCCAGCAGCCCCCGACAGGGGAGAAATGAAAAACTGTTTTTT; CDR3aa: CASSPRQGRNEKLFF
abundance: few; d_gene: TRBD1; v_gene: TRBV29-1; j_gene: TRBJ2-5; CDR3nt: TGCAGCGTTGAAGCATCAGACAGGGGATATCGTAGGTTGGAGACCCAGTACTTC; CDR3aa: CSVEASDRGYRRLETQYF
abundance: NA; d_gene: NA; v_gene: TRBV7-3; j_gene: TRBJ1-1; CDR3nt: TGTGCCAGCAGCGCCCGGACACAAAACACTGAAGCTTTCTTT; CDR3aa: CASSARTQNTEAFF
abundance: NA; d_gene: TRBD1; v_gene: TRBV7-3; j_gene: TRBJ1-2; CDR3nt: TGTGCCAGCAGCCCCGATCCGACAGGGTGGAACGGCTACACCTTC; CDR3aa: CASSPDPTGWNGYTF
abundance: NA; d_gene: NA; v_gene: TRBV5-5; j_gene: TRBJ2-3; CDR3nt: TGTGCCAGCAGCTTGGCCGTTAGTGGAGATACGCAGTATTTT; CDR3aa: CASSLAVSGDTQYF
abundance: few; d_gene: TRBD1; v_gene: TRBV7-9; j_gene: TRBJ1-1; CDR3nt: TGTGCCAGCAGCCCCAAACCCCTTCGAGGGGGCGACACTGAAGCTTTCTTT; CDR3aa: CASSPKPLRGGDTEAFF
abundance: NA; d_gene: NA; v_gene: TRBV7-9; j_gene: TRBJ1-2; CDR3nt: TGTGCCAGCAGCTTAGAAGTACAGGGCGCTATGGCTGGCTACACCTTC; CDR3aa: CASSLEVQGAMAGYTF
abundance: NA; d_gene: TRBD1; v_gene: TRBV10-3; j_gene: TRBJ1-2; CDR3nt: TGTGCCATCAGCCTAGACAGGGAGACCCTTTCCGACTATGGCTACACCTTC; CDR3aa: CAISLDRETLSDYGYTF
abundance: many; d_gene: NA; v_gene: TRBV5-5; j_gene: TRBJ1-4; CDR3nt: TGTGCCAGCAGCTTCACGGGAGGGAATGAAAAACTGTTTTTT; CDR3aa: CASSFTGGNEKLFF
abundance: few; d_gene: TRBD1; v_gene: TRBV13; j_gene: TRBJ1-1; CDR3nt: TGTGCCAGCAGCTCTACAGGGGGGAGGACTGAAGCTTTCTTT; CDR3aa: CASSSTGGRTEAFF
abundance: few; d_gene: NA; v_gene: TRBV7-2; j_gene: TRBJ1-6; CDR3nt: TGTGCCAGCAGCCGTCGGGACATCACACTAAATAATTCACCCCTCCACTTT; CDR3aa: CASSRRDITLNNSPLHF
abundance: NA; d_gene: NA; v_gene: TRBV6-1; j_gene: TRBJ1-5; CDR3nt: TGTGCCAGCAGTGAAGCCGTATCAGGGGCAAACAATCAGCCCCAGCATTTT; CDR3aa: CASSEAVSGANNQPQHF
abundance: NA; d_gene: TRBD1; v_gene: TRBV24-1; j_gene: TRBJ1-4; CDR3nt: TGTGCCACCAGTGATCCGGGGCAGGGGGCTCGAGAAAAACTGTTTTTT; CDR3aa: CATSDPGQGAREKLFF
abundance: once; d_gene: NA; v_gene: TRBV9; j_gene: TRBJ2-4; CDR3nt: TGTGCCAGCAGCGGAGACAGAGGTGAGCAGTACTTC; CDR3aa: CASSGDRGEQYF
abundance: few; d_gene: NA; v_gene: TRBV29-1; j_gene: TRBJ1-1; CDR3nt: TGCAGCGTCGTACAGTGGGAGAACACTGAAGCTTTCTTT; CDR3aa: CSVVQWENTEAFF
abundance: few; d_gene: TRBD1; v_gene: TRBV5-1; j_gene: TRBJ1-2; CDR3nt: TGCGCCAGCAGCGGTGGGACAGGGGGCCTCAACTATGGCTACACCTTC; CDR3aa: CASSGGTGGLNYGYTF
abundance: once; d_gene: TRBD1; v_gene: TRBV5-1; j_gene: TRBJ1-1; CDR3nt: TGCGCCAGCAGCTTTGGACAGGGGAGAGCGGAGCGGGTGGACACTGAAGCTTTCTTT; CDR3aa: CASSFGQGRAERVDTEAFF
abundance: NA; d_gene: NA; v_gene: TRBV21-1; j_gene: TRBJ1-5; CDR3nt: TGTGCCAGCAAGGCGGGACGGAGAAATCAGCCCCAGCATTTT; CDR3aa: CASKAGRRNQPQHF
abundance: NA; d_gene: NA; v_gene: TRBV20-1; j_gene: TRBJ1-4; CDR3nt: TGCAGTGCCAGCGGGGCGGGGGAAAAACTGTTTTTT; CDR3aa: CSASGAGEKLFF
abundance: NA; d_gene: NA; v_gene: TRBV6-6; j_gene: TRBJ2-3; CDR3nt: TGTGCGACCGGGGGCGCCGGGGATACGCAGTATTTT; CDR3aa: CATGGAGDTQYF
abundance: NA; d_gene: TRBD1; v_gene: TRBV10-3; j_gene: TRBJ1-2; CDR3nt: TGTGCCATCAGTGAAGGACAGGCCTATGGCTACACCTTC; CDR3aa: CAISEGQAYGYTF
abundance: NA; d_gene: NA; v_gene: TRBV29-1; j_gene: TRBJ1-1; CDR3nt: TGCAGCGTTGCTGTAGCCCTGAACACTGAAGCTTTCTTT; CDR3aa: CSVAVALNTEAFF
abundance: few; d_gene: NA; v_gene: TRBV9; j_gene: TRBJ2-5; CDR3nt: TGTGCCAGCAGCGTACGCCTTGGGGGCAACCAAGAGACCCAGTACTTC; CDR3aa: CASSVRLGGNQETQYF
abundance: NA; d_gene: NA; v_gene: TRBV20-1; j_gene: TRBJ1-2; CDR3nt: TGCAGGGCCTCGGGTCCGAAGGGCTACACCTTC; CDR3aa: CRASGPKGYTF
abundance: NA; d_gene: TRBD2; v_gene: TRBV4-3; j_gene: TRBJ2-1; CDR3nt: TGCGCCAGCAGCCCGGGACTAGGTCGGAATGAGCAGTTCTTC; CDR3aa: CASSPGLGRNEQFF
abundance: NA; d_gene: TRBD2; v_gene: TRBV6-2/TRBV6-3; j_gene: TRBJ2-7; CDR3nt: TGTGCCAGCAGTTACCTAGCGGGGAGCTCCTACGAGCAGTACTTC; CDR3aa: CASSYLAGSSYEQYF
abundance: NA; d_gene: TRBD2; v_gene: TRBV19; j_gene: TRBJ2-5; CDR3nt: TGTGCCACCGGGACTAGCGAGACCCAGTACTTC; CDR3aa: CATGTSETQYF
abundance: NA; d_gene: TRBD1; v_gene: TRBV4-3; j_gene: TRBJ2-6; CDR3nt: TGCGCCAGCAGCCATTTCACCCCTGCTGACAGGGCTGGGGCCAACGTCCTGACTTTC; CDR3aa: CASSHFTPADRAGANVLTF
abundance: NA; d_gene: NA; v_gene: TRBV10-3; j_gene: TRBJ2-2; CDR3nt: TGTGCCATCAGTGTGGGACAGAACACCGGGGAGCTGTTTTTT; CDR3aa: CAISVGQNTGELFF
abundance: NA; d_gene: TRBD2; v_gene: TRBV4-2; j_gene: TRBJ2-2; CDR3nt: TGTGCCAGCAGCCAGAGCCTAGCGGGGGGTGGCACCGGGGAGCTGTTTTTT; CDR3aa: CASSQSLAGGGTGELFF
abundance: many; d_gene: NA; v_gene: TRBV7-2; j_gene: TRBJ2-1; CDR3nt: TGTGCCAGCCAAATTCCTGGGGGGAATGAGCAGTTCTTC; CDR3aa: CASQIPGGNEQFF
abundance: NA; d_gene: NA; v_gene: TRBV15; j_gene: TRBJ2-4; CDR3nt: TGTGCCACCAGCAGAGAGGTGGACTTACTAGCCAAAAACATTCAGTACTTC; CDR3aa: CATSREVDLLAKNIQYF
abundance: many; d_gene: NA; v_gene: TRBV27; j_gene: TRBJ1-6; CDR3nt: TGTGCCAGCAGTTGGGGCAGGGGTAATTCACCCCTCCACTTT; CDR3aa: CASSWGRGNSPLHF